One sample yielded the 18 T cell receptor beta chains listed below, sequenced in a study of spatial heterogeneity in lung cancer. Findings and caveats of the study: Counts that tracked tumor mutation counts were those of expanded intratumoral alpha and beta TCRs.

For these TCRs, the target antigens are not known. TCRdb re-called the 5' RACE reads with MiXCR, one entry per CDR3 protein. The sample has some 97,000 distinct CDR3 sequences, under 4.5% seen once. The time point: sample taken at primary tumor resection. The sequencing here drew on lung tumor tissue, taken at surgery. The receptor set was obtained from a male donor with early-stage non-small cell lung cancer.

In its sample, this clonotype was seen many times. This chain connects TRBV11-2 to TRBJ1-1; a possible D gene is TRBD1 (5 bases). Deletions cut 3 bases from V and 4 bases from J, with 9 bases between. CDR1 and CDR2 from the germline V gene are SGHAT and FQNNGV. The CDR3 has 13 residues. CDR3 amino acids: CASSFYGGTEAFF. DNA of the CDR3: TGTGCCAGCAGCTTTTACGGGGGCACTGAAGCTTTCTTT.

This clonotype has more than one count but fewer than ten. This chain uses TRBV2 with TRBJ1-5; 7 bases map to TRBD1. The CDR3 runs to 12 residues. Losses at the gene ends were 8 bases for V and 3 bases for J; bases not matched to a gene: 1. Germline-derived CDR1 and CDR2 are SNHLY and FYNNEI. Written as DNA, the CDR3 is TGTGCCAGCGGACAGGACAATCAGCCCCAGCATTTT. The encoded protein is CASGQDNQPQHF.

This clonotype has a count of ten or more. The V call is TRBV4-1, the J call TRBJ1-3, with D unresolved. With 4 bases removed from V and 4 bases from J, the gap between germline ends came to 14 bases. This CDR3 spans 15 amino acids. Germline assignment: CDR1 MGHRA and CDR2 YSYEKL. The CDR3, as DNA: TGCGCCAGCAGCCCTGGAATATCCGGCGGAAACACCATATATTTT. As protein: CASSPGISGGNTIYF.

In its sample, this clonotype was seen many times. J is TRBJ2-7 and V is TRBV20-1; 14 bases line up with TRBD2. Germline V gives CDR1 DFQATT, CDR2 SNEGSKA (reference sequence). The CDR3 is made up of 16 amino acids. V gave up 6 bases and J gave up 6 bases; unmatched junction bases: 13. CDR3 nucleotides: TGCAGTGCCACCGGGGGACTAGCGGGAGTGGCATTCGAGCAGTACTTC. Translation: CSATGGLAGVAFEQYF.

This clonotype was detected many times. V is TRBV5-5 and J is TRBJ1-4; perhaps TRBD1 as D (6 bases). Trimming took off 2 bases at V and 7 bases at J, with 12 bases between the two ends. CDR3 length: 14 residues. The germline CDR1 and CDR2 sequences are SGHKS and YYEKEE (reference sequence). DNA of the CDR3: TGTGCCAGCAGCTTTGAACAGGGTGGTGAAAAACTGTTTTTT. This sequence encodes CASSFEQGGEKLFF. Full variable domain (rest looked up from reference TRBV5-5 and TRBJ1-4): DAGVTQSPTHLIKTRGQQVTLRCSPISGHKSVSWYQQVLGQGPQFIFQYYEKEERGRGNFPDRFSARQFPNYSSELNVNALLLGDSALYLCASSFEQGGEKLFFGSGTQLSVL.

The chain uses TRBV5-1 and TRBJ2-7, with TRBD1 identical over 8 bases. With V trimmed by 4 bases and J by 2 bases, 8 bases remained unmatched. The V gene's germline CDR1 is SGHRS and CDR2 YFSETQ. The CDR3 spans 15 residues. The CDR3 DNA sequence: TGCGCCAGCAGCGAACAGGGGGGCGATACCTACGAGCAGTACTTC. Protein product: CASSEQGGDTYEQYF.

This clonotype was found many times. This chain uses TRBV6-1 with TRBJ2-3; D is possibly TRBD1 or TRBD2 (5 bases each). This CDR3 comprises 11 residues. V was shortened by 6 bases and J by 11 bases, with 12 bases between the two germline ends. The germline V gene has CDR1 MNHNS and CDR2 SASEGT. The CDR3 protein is CASRGPLGQYF. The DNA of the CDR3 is TGTGCCAGCAGGGGACCCCTGGGGCAGTATTTT.

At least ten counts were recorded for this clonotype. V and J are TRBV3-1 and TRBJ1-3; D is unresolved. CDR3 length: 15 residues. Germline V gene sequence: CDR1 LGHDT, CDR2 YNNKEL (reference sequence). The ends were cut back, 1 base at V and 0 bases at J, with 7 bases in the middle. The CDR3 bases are TGTGCCAGCAGCCAAGGAACTCGCTCTGGAAACACCATATATTTT. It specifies CASSQGTRSGNTIYF. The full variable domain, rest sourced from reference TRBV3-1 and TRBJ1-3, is DTAVSQTPKYLVTQMGNDKSIKCEQNLGHDTMYWYKQDSKKFLKIMFSYNNKELIINETVPNRFSPKSPDKAHLNLHINSLELGDSAVYFCASSQGTRSGNTIYFGEGSWLTVV.

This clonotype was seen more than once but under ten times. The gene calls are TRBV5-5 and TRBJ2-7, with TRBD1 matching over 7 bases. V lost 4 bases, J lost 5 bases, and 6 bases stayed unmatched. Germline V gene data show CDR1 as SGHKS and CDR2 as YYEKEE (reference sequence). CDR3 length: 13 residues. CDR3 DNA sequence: TGTGCCAGCAGCCCGACAGGGTACCACGAGCAGTACTTC. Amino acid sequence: CASSPTGYHEQYF.

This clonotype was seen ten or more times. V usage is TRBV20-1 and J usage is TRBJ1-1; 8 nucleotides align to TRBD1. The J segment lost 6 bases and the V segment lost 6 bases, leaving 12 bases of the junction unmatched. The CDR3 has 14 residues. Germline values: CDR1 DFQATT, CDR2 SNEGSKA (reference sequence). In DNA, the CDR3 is TGCAGTGCCGGCCAGGGGGCCTTTATTTCTGAAGCTTTCTTT. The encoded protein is CSAGQGAFISEAFF.

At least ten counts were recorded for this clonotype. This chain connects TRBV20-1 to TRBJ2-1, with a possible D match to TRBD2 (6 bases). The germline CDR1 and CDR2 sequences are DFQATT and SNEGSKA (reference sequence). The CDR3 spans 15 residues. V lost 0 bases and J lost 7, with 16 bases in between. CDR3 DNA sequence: TGCAGTGCTAGAGATCCTGCGGGAATAGGAAATGAGCAGTTCTTC. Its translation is CSARDPAGIGNEQFF.

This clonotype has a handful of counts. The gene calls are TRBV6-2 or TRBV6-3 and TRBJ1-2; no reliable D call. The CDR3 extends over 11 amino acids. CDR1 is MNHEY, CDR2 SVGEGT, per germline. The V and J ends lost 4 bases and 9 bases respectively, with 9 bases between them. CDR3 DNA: TGTGCCAGCAGTTTTAAGTGGAGCTACACCTTC. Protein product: CASSFKWSYTF.

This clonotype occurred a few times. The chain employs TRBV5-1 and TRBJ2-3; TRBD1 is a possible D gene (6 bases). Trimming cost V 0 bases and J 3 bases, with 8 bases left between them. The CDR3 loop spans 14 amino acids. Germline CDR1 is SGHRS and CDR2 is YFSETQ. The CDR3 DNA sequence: TGCGCCAGCAGCTTGGAAAGGGGGACAGATACGCAGTATTTT. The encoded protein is CASSLERGTDTQYF.

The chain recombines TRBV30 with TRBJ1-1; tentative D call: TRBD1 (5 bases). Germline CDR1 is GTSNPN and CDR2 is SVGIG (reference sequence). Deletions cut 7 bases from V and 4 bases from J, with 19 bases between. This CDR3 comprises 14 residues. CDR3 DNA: TGTGCCTTAAACAAAGGGGTCGAGGGCACTGAAGCTTTCTTT. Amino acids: CALNKGVEGTEAFF.

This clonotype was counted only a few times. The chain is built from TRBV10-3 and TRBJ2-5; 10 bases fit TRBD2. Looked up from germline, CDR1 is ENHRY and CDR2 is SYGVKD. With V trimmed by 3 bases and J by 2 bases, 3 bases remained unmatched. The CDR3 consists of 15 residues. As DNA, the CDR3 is TGTGCCATCAGTGATATGACTAGCGGGCAAGAGACCCAGTACTTC. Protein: CAISDMTSGQETQYF.

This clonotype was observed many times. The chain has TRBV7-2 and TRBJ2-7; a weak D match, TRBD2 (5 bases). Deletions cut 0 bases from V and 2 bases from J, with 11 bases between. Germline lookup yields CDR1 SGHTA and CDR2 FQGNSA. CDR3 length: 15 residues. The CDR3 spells CASSLAGDSAYEQYF. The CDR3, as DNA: TGTGCCAGCAGCTTAGCGGGAGATAGTGCCTACGAGCAGTACTTC. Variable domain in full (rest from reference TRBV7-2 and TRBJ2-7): GAGVSQSPSNKVTEKGKDVELRCDPISGHTALYWYRQSLGQGLEFLIYFQGNSAPDKSGLPSDRFSAERTGGSVSTLTIQRTQQEDSAVYLCASSLAGDSAYEQYFGPGTRLTVT.

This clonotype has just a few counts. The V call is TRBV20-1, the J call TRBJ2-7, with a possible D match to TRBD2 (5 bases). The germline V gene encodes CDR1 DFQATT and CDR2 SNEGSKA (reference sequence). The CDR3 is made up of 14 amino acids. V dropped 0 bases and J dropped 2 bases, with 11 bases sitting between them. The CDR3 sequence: CSARDPGLAYEQYF. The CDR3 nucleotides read TGCAGTGCTAGAGATCCGGGGTTAGCCTACGAGCAGTACTTC.

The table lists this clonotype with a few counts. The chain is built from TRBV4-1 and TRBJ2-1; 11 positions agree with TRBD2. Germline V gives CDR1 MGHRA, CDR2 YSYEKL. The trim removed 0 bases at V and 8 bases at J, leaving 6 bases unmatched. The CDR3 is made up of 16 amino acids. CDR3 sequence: CASSQEQLAGGYEQFF. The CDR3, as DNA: TGCGCCAGCAGCCAAGAACAGCTAGCGGGAGGTTATGAGCAGTTCTTC.